This T cell receptor beta chain stems from a study of blood T cells in healthy people across ages. Study-level results: One million T cells yielded diversity estimates that were considered underestimates. Older age coincided with a roughly linear decline in TCR beta diversity per million T cells. The study could not conclusively compare naive and antigen-experienced cells, given its unsorted PBMCs.

A second PCR, run for roughly 7 to 12 cycles, used a sample-barcoded 5' primer plus a J-beta primer mix. TCRdb used MiXCR to reprocess the 5' RACE reads, holding one entry per CDR3 protein. The sample gives around 850,000 distinct CDR3 sequences, around 36% of which show up once; approximately 13% is in the top ten. The CDR3 sequence is 20 residues long. V lost 7 bases, J lost 5 bases, and 32 bases lay in between. The study recruited healthy Caucasian donors from Russia who were aged about 6 to 90. This clonotype was seen at least ten times. Its antigen is currently unknown. The sample taken for sequencing was blood. The TCR originated in a man younger than 35 in good health. This rearrangement joins TRBV12-3 or TRBV12-4 to TRBJ1-4; D call uncertain. CDR3 sequence reads: CASMSYPGGLGSTPNEKLFF. Written as DNA, the CDR3 is TGTGCCAGCATGTCTTATCCCGGAGGTTTAGGCTCAACTCCCAATGAAAAACTGTTTTTT.